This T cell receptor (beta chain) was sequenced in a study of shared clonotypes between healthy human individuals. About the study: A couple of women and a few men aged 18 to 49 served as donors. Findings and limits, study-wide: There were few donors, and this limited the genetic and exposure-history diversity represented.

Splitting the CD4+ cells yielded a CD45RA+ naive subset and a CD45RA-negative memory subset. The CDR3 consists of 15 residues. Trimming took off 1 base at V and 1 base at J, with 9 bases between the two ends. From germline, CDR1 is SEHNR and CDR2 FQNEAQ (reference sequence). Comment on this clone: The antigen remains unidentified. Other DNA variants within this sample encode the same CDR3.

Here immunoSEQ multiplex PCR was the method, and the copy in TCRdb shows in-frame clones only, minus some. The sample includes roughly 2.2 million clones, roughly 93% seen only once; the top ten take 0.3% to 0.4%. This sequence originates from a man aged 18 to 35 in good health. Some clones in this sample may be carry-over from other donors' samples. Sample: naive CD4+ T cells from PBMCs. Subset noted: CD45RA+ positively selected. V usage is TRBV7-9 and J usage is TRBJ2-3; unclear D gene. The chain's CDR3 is CASSLGAGGTDTQYF. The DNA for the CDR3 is TGTGCCAGCAGCTTAGGGGCAGGTGGCACAGATACGCAGTATTTT.